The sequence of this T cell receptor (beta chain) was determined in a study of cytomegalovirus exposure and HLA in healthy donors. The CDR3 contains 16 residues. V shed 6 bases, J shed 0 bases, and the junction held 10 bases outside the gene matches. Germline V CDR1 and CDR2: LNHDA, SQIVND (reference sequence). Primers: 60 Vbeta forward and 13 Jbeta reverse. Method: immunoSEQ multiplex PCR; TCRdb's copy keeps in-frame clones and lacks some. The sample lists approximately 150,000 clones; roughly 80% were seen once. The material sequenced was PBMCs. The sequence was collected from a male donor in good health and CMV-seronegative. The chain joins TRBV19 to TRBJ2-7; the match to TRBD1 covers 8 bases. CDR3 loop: CASSWVTGESSYEQYF. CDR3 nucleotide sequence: TGTGCCAGTAGCTGGGTGACAGGGGAAAGCTCCTACGAGCAGTACTTC.